This T cell receptor (beta chain) was found in a study of OX40 agonist ivuxolimab in advanced cancers. With 3 bases removed from V and 2 bases from J, the gap between germline ends came to 11 bases. In germline, CDR1 is MRHNA, CDR2 SNTAGT. This CDR3 spans 14 amino acids. Excluded were patients having autoimmune disease history or systemic immunosuppression. Blood samples were obtained at baseline, cycle 4 day 1, and cycle 7 day 1. Data came from immunoSEQ multiplex PCR; TCRdb stores just in-frame clones and leaves some out. The table has around 76,000 clones, 85% to 90% seen once. The J gene is TRBJ2-7, the V gene TRBV6-4, with D uncertain. The receptor was derived from an adult with an advanced solid tumor such as melanoma, head and neck, liver or kidney cancer. The sample in question was CD4+ or CD8+ T cells sorted from blood, obtained in a trial of the OX40 agonist ivuxolimab. The DNA for the CDR3 is TGTGCCAGCAGTGAAATAGGCGGAACCTACGAGCAGTACTTC. Amino acids: CASSEIGGTYEQYF.